This T cell receptor beta chain was documented in a study of OX40 agonist ivuxolimab in advanced cancers. Overall study context: Intravenous ivuxolimab was administered to patients every 2 weeks at 0.01 to 10 mg/kg.

CDR3 size: 17 residues. Germline trimming cut 0 bases from V and 7 bases from J; bases unmatched to any gene: 9. CDR1 is LGHNA, CDR2 YNFKEQ, per germline. Blood draws occurred at baseline, cycle 4 day 1, and cycle 7 day 1. Libraries were prepared by immunoSEQ multiplex PCR; TCRdb keeps only in-frame clonotypes and omits some of them. The sample holds about 100,000 clones, roughly 91% seen once. The source of this sequence is an adult with an advanced solid tumor such as melanoma, head and neck, liver or kidney cancer. Sequencing used CD4+ or CD8+ T cells sorted from blood, obtained in a trial of the OX40 agonist ivuxolimab. The chain employs TRBV4-2 and TRBJ2-2, with 9 bases lining up with TRBD2. Written as DNA, the CDR3 is TGTGCCAGCAGCCAAGATCGGGTAGCGGGAGCCCGCGGGGAGCTGTTTTTT. Protein: CASSQDRVAGARGELFF.